This TCR beta chain appears in the sequencing data of a study of blood T cell repertoires in COVID-19 (dated by TCRdb to between 2020 and 2021). Notes on the research overall: Samples covering the acute and convalescent phases of COVID-19 were provided by collaborators in the United States, Italy and Spain. The prospective study material was composed of cDNA or gDNA derived from T cells, B-cell-depleted T cells, or PBMCs. Subjects who had been exposed to COVID-19, were actively infected with it, or had recovered from it provided the deeply sampled blood TCRbeta repertoires that made up the dataset. The repertoires were released in a freely available public database meant as a resource for research on the immune response to SARS-CoV-2. The samples were drawn from the first 160 participants of the ongoing ImmuneRACE study and from 1,200 or so subjects provided by 6 global collaborators. A de-identified subject ID, COVID-19 status, age in years and sex were almost always included in the sample metadata. Where HLA class I and class II types were available, the types were taken from metadata supplied by the sample provider, not from assay-based typing.

A word on this clone: No antigen is known for it. No base-level quality is on record; no much larger clone is a single base apart.

V loses 5 bases, J loses 4 bases, and the germline ends lie 15 bases apart. Per the germline V gene, SNHLY is the CDR1 and FYNNEI is the CDR2. Inclusive of the bounding cysteine and phenylalanine, the CDR3 is 15 residues long. Left in the record is the CDR3 DNA by itself, 45 bases read in frame from the first base. Whole blood was collected in K2EDTA tubes by collaborating institutions according to the institutions' own protocols. For TCRbeta analysis, collaborators shipped samples as frozen whole blood, isolated PBMCs, or DNA extracted from either of those sample types. TCRbeta CDR3 regions were amplified from genomic DNA using the immunoSEQ Assay, a bias-controlled multiplex PCR. The original methods were these. The number of nucleated cells in each sample was estimated by amplification of reference gene primers within the assay. To quantify the absolute abundance of each unique TCRbeta CDR3 rearrangement, sequence reads were collapsed and filtered. For each sample, productive Simpson clonality was calculated by taking the square root of Simpson's diversity index across productive rearrangements. TCRdb stores this immuneACCESS table with in-frame sequences only. Part of the clones is absent; in the studies checked, under half of the shortfall reflects unresolved V genes, and no reason is known for the rest. The V and J calls and clone size come from that table; D and trimming were worked out from the DNA. Within this sample are approximately 300,000 clones, with 80% to 90% of them counted one time only. Roughly 4.8% of the sample lies in the top ten.

General study outcomes and caveats: The amount of clinical and demographic metadata varied by source and participant and was provided uncurated.

The sample comprised peripheral blood. The clonotype originates from a man aged 35 to 55 with acute or convalescent COVID-19. The receptor chain draws on TRBV2 and TRBJ2-1; the D gene is not confidently resolved. The bases are TGTGCCAGCAGTTTACCTAGTGACCTTTACAATGAGCAGTTCTTC. Protein translation: CASSLPSDLYNEQFF.